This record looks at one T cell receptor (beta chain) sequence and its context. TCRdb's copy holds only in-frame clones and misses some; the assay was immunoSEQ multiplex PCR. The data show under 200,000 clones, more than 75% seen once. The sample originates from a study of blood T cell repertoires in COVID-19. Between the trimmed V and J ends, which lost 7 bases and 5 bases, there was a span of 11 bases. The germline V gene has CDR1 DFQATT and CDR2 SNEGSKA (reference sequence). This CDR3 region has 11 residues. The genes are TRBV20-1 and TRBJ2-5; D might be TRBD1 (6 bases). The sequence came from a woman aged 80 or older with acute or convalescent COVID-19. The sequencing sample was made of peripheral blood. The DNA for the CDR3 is TGCAGTGTAGGGGGAAGGGAGACCCAGTACTTC. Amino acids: CSVGGRETQYF.